One and the same sample provided the 3 T cell receptor beta chains below, sequenced in a study of CD8+CD57+ T cells in acquired aplastic anemia. Template material for TCR beta VDJ and CDR3 profiling consisted of genomic DNA. TCRdb processed the reads anew with MiXCR; each CDR3 protein has one entry. The repertoire holds about 110,000 distinct CDR3 sequences, with about half as singletons. Sequencing was done on a sample of sorted CD4+, CD8+, or CD8+CD57+ T cells (not recorded which) from PBMCs. The receptors stem from a human donor in good health, serving as a control.

The table lists this clonotype with many counts. The V gene is TRBV11-3, the J gene TRBJ1-1; D gene unclear. The CDR3 has 13 residues. V lost 3 bases and J 3 bases, leaving 8 bases between the germline ends. Germline-derived CDR1 and CDR2 are SGHNT and YENEEA. CDR3 residues: CASSLDTYTEAFF. CDR3 coding DNA: TGTGCCAGCAGCTTGGATACCTACACTGAAGCTTTCTTT.

The CDR3 nucleotides are TGTGCCAGCAGCGTAGGTGATAGCGGGGGGGTAAAGACCCAGTACTTC. It encodes CASSVGDSGGVKTQYF. The chain employs TRBV7-3 and TRBJ2-5; TRBD2 aligns across 11 bases. This CDR3 spans 16 amino acids. Per germline, CDR1 SGHTA and CDR2 FQGTGA. Unmatched junction bases numbered 11, after V lost 5 bases and J lost 6 bases.

The chain joins TRBV2 to TRBJ1-6; D unresolved. The CDR3 has 13 residues. V dropped 6 bases and J dropped 9 bases, with 12 bases sitting between them. Germline V lookup: CDR1 SNHLY, CDR2 FYNNEI. CDR3 protein: CASREENGSPLHF. CDR3 DNA sequence: TGTGCCAGCAGGGAGGAGAATGGTTCACCCCTCCACTTT.